Presented here are 4 T cell receptor beta chains from one specimen sequenced in a study of spatial heterogeneity in lung cancer. Each CDR3 protein is one row after TCRdb ran MiXCR on the 5' RACE reads. In the table there are some 120,000 distinct CDR3 sequences, over 9% of which are singletons. Time point given: blood at routine non-recurrence follow-up after resection. Whole RNA from tumor, nontumor lung or frozen PBMC was sequenced unsorted. The specimen was PBMCs, collected at follow-up. Receptor source: a male donor with early-stage non-small cell lung cancer.

This rearrangement joins TRBV5-4 to TRBJ2-3; 12 bases map to TRBD2. With V trimmed by 3 bases and J by 6 bases, 2 bases remained unmatched. The CDR3 runs to 14 residues. CDR1 and CDR2 from the germline V gene are SGHNT and YYREEE (reference sequence). The CDR3 nucleotides are TGTGCCAGCAGCTCCGGGACTAGCGGGGATACGCAGTATTTT. Translating gives CASSSGTSGDTQYF.

The table lists this clonotype with many counts. The CDR3 DNA reads TGCAGCGTCGCGGGACAGGGCAAGAAGACCCAGTACTTC. It specifies CSVAGQGKKTQYF. This chain uses TRBV29-1 with TRBJ2-5, with 9 bases matching TRBD1. After removal of 6 bases from V and 6 bases from J, the junction contained 8 bases not matched to a gene. Per the germline V gene, CDR1 is SQVTM and CDR2 is ANQGSEA. The CDR3 contains 13 residues.

In its sample, this clonotype was seen a few times. The J gene is TRBJ2-3, the V gene TRBV7-9; D perhaps matches TRBD1 (6 bases). Per the germline V gene, CDR1 is SEHNR and CDR2 is FQNEAQ (reference sequence). CDR3 length: 15 residues. Trimming stripped 0 bases from V and 1 base from J, with 8 bases between. This CDR3 is CASSLAPGGTDTQYF. In DNA, the CDR3 is TGTGCCAGCAGCTTAGCACCAGGGGGCACAGATACGCAGTATTTT.

This clonotype has ten or more counts. The gene calls are TRBV4-3 and TRBJ2-6; D possibly uses TRBD1 or TRBD2 (6 bases each). V was cut by 0 bases and J by 4 bases, with 10 bases left in between. The CDR3 contains 16 residues. CDR1 and CDR2 (germline): LGHNA, YSLEER. The CDR3 is CASSQERGAGANVLTF. The CDR3 DNA reads as TGCGCCAGCAGCCAAGAGAGGGGGGCCGGGGCCAACGTCCTGACTTTC.